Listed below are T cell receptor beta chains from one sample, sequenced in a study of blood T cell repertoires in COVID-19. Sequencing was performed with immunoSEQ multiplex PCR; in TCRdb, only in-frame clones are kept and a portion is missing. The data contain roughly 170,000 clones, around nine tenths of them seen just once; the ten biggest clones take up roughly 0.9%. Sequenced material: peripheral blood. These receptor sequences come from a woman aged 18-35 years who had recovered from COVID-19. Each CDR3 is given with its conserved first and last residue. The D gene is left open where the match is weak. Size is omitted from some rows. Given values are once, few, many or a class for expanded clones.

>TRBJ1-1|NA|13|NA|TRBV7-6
CASSATGNTEAFF
TGTGCCAGCAGCGCGACAGGGAACACTGAAGCTTTCTTT
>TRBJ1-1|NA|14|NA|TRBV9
CASSVQRGGAEAFF
TGTGCCAGCAGCGTACAGCGGGGAGGAGCTGAAGCTTTCTTT
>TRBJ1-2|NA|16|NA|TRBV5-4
CASSLPNQGLRGGYTF
TGTGCCAGCAGCTTGCCGAACCAGGGGCTGAGAGGGGGCTACACCTTC
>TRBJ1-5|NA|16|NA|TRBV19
CASSEPGTYSNQPQHF
TGTGCCAGTAGTGAACCCGGGACTTATAGCAATCAGCCCCAGCATTTT
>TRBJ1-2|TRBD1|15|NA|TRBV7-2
CASSLAIGTAYGYTF
TGTGCCAGCAGCTTAGCGATCGGGACAGCTTATGGCTACACCTTC
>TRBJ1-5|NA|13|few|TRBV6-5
CASSFSLYQPQHF
TGTGCCAGTAGTTTTAGCTTGTATCAGCCCCAGCATTTT
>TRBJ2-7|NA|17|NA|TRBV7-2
CASSPNTGSWGGPEQYF
TGTGCCAGCAGCCCTAATACGGGCAGTTGGGGGGGCCCCGAGCAGTACTTC
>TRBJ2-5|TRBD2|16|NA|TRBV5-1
CASSLEVSGRRQTQYF
TGCGCCAGCAGCTTGGAGGTTAGCGGGAGACGGCAGACCCAGTACTTC
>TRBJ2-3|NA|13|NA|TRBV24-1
CATSDRGSDTQYF
TGTGCCACCAGTGACAGGGGTAGCGATACGCAGTATTTT
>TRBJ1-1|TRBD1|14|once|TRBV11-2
CASSAGQGNTEAFF
TGTGCCAGCAGCGCGGGACAGGGGAACACTGAAGCTTTCTTT
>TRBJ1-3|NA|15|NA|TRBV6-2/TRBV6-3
CASSYSRTVGNTIYF
TGTGCCAGCAGTTACTCCCGGACAGTTGGAAACACCATATATTTT
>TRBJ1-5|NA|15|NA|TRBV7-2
CASSPMGLRNQPQHF
TGTGCCAGCAGCCCTATGGGGCTCCGCAATCAGCCCCAGCATTTT
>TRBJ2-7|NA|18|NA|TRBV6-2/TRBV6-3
CASSGPGTSDFFSYEQYF
TGTGCCAGCAGCGGCCCCGGGACATCGGATTTCTTCTCCTACGAGCAGTACTTC
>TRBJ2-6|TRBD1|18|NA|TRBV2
CASSERSQGAPGANVLTF
TGTGCCAGCAGTGAACGAAGTCAGGGGGCGCCCGGGGCCAACGTCCTGACTTTC
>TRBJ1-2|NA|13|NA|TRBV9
CASSVGTLYGYTF
TGTGCCAGCAGCGTAGGGACACTCTATGGCTACACCTTC
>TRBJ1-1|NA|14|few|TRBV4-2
CASSQVYGNTEAFF
TGTGCCAGCAGCCAAGTCTACGGGAACACTGAAGCTTTCTTT
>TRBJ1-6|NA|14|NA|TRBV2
CASTSDSNNSPLHF
TGTGCCAGCACTTCGGACAGTAATAATTCACCCCTCCACTTT
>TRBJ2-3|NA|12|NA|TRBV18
CASSRQLDTQYF
TGTGCCAGCTCACGCCAGTTGGATACGCAGTATTTT
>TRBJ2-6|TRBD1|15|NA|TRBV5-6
CASRYRGSGANVLTF
TGTGCCAGCAGATACAGGGGCTCTGGGGCCAACGTCCTGACTTTC
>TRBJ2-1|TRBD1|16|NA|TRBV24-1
CATSDPSYTGGQEQFF
TGTGCCACCAGTGATCCCTCATACACAGGGGGCCAAGAGCAGTTCTTC
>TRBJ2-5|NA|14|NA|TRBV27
CASRFESTQETQYF
TGTGCCAGCAGATTTGAGTCTACCCAAGAGACCCAGTACTTC
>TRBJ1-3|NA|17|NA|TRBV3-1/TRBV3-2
CASSQVWRQSSGNTIYF
TGTGCCAGCAGCCAAGTATGGCGGCAGAGCTCTGGAAACACCATATATTTT
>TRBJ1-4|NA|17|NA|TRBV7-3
CASSLPQNGDYNEKLFF
TGTGCCAGCAGCTTACCTCAAAACGGGGATTATAATGAAAAACTGTTTTTT
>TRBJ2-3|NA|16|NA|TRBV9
CASSLFGDSSKDTQYF
TGTGCCAGCAGCCTCTTCGGGGATTCGAGTAAGGATACGCAGTATTTT
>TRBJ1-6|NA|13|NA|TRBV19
CASRQALNSPLHF
TGTGCCAGCCGACAGGCCTTAAATTCACCCCTCCACTTT
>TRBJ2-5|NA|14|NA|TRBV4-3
CASSQGLTQETQYF
TGCGCCAGCAGCCAAGGACTTACCCAAGAGACCCAGTACTTC
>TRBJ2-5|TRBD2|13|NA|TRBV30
CAWSGGRGETQYF
TGTGCCTGGAGTGGCGGGAGGGGGGAGACCCAGTACTTC
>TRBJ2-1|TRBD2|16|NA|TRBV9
CASSSRTSGRGNEQFF
TGTGCCAGCAGCTCCCGGACTAGCGGGAGGGGCAATGAGCAGTTCTTC
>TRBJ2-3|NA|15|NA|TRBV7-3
CASSLTGVGTDTQYF
TGTGCCAGCAGCTTGACGGGGGTAGGGACAGATACGCAGTATTTT
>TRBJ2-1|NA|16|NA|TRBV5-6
CASSRPAGVAYNEQFF
TGTGCCAGCAGCCGGCCGGCAGGGGTGGCTTACAATGAGCAGTTCTTC
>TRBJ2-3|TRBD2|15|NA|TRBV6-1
CASSVLAGGTDTQYF
TGTGCCAGCAGTGTACTAGCGGGAGGAACAGATACGCAGTATTTT
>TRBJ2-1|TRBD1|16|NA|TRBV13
CASSPEQGATPFEQFF
TGTGCCAGCAGCCCCGAACAGGGGGCGACCCCCTTTGAGCAGTTCTTC
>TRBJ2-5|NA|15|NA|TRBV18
CASSPPRPREETQYF
TGTGCCAGCTCACCACCACGCCCTCGCGAGGAGACCCAGTACTTC
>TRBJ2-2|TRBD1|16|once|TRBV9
CASSGDRGAGPGELFF
TGTGCCAGCAGCGGGGACAGGGGGGCGGGGCCCGGGGAGCTGTTTTTT
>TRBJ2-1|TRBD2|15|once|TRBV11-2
CASSLAGGRTNEQFF
TGTGCCAGCAGCTTAGCCGGCGGGAGGACCAATGAGCAGTTCTTC
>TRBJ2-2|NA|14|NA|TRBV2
CASRGGPSSGELFF
TGTGCCAGCAGGGGGGGGCCCTCTTCCGGGGAGCTGTTTTTT
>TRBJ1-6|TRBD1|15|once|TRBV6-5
CASSTAQGANSPLHF
TGTGCCAGCAGTACCGCACAGGGGGCCAATTCACCCCTCCACTTT
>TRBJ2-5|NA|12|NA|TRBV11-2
CASSIYQETQYF
TGTGCCAGCAGCATCTACCAAGAGACCCAGTACTTC
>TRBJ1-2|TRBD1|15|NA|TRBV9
CASSVEGQGPYGYTF
TGTGCCAGCAGCGTAGAGGGACAGGGACCCTATGGCTACACCTTC
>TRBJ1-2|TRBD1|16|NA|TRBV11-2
CASSQDGTGWLVGYTF
TGTGCCAGCAGCCAAGATGGGACAGGGTGGTTGGTGGGCTACACCTTC
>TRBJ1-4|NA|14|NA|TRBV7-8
CASSLQGTNEKLFF
TGTGCCAGCAGCTTACAGGGAACTAATGAAAAACTGTTTTTT
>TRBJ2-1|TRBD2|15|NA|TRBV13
CASSDSGSSYNEQFF
TGTGCCAGCAGCGATAGCGGGAGCTCCTACAATGAGCAGTTCTTC
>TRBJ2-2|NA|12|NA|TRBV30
CAWSTNTGELFF
TGTGCCTGGAGTACTAACACCGGGGAGCTGTTTTTT
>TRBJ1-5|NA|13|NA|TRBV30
CAWSVNSNQPQHF
TGTGCCTGGAGTGTCAATAGCAATCAGCCCCAGCATTTT
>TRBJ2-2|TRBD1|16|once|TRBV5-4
CASSTKTGLNTGELFF
TGTGCCAGCAGCACGAAGACAGGGTTAAACACCGGGGAGCTGTTTTTT
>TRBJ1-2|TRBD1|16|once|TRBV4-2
CASSQDAGTGKYGYTF
TGTGCCAGCAGCCAAGACGCCGGGACAGGCAAATATGGCTACACCTTC
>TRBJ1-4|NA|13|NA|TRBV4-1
CASSQPFGEKLFF
TGCGCCAGCAGCCAACCCTTCGGGGAAAAACTGTTTTTT
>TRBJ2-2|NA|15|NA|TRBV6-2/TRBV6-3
CASSRRLPNTGELFF
TGTGCCAGCAGTAGGAGACTCCCGAACACCGGGGAGCTGTTTTTT
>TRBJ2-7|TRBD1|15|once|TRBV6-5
CASSSPGQGYYEQYF
TGTGCCAGCAGTTCACCGGGACAGGGATATTACGAGCAGTACTTC
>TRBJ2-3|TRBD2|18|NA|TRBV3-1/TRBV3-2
CASSTVGGGQSSTDTQYF
TGTGCCAGCAGCACGGTCGGGGGGGGGCAATCTTCCACAGATACGCAGTATTTT
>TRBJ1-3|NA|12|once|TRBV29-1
CSVSGAGNTIYF
TGCAGCGTATCAGGGGCTGGAAACACCATATATTTT